This T cell receptor beta chain was sequenced for a study of blood T cell repertoires in COVID-19. Sequenced by immunoSEQ multiplex PCR; TCRdb stores in-frame clones only, minus some. The sample yields under 250,000 clones, 70% to 90% seen once. The CDR3 sequence is 14 residues long. The V gene lost 4 bases and the J gene lost 0 bases, with 7 bases spanning the gap. The germline gives CDR1 MDHEN, CDR2 SYDVKM. Seattle cases were enrolled at active infection and followed longitudinally. The sequence derives from a middle-aged man with COVID-19, enrolled during active disease. V usage is TRBV28 and J usage is TRBJ1-5; D may be TRBD1 (5 bases). Specimen: peripheral blood. Here the CDR3 reads CASSSDSSNQPQHF. DNA of the CDR3: TGTGCCAGCAGTTCCGACAGTAGCAATCAGCCCCAGCATTTT.